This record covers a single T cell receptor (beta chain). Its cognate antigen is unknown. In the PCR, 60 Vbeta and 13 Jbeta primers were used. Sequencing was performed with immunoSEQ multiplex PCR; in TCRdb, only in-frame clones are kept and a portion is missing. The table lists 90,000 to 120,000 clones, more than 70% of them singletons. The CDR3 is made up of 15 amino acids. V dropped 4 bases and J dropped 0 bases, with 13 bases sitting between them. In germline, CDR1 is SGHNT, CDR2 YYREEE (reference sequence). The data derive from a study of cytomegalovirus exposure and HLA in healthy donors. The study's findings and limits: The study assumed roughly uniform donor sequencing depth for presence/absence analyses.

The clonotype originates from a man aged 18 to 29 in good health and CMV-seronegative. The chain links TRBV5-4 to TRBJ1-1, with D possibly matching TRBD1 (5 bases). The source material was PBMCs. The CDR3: CASSNYRMVNTEAFF. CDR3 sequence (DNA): TGTGCCAGCAGCAACTACAGGATGGTGAACACTGAAGCTTTCTTT.